The next 32 T cell receptor beta chains were all read from a single sample in a study of T cell responses to AZD1222 COVID-19 vaccine. The table came from immunoSEQ multiplex PCR; TCRdb's copy has only in-frame clones and leaves some out. The table lists over 150,000 clones, 90% to 95% of them singletons. The source material was peripheral blood, sampled 28 days after the second AZD1222 dose. The receptors come from an adult who received the AZD1222 COVID-19 vaccine.

The rearrangement links TRBV7-3 to TRBJ1-1; D is perhaps TRBD1 (5 bases). Germline lookup yields CDR1 SGHTA and CDR2 FQGTGA. This CDR3 is 13 amino acids long. With 4 bases removed from V and 1 base from J, the gap between germline ends came to 7 bases. CDR3 nucleotides: TGTGCCAGCAGCTCGGGACCGAACACTGAAGCTTTCTTT. It codes for CASSSGPNTEAFF. Based on the CDR3 plus reference TRBV7-3 and TRBJ1-1, the full variable domain is GAGVSQTPSNKVTEKGKYVELRCDPISGHTALYWYRQSLGQGPEFLIYFQGTGAADDSGLPNDRFFAVRPEGSVSTLKIQRTERGDSAVYLCASSSGPNTEAFFGQGTRLTVV.

The chain links TRBV5-1 to TRBJ2-7; D is possibly TRBD1 (5 bases). Deletions cut 0 bases from V and 4 bases from J, with 11 bases between. The CDR3 runs 14 residues. The germline CDR1 and CDR2 sequences are SGHRS and YFSETQ. The CDR3 nucleotides are TGCGCCAGCAGCTTGGCCGGCCAGGGATACGAGCAGTACTTC. It encodes CASSLAGQGYEQYF. The variable domain in full, with the rest retrieved from reference TRBV5-1 and TRBJ2-7, is KAGVTQTPRYLIKTRGQQVTLSCSPISGHRSVSWYQQTPGQGLQFLFEYFSETQRNKGNFPGRFSGRQFSNSRSEMNVSTLELGDSALYLCASSLAGQGYEQYFGPGTRLTVT.

The rearrangement joins TRBV28 to TRBJ1-1; D is unclear. Germline V gene sequence: CDR1 MDHEN, CDR2 SYDVKM. CDR3 length: 12 residues. Trimming removed 5 bases at V and 7 bases at J, with 11 bases between. The CDR3 protein is CASSPRRVEAFF. The CDR3 DNA reads TGTGCCAGCAGTCCCCGGAGGGTTGAAGCTTTCTTT.

The chain joins TRBV7-9 to TRBJ2-7, with 7 bases aligning to TRBD1. J was trimmed by 3 bases and V by 5 bases; bases with no gene match: 10. Germline CDR1 SEHNR, CDR2 FQNEAQ (reference sequence). The CDR3 is 15 amino acids. The CDR3 DNA is TGTGCCAGCAGCCCACGTAACCGGGACAGCTACGAGCAGTACTTC. Its protein product is CASSPRNRDSYEQYF.

This chain connects TRBV7-8 to TRBJ1-1; 11 positions agree with TRBD1. Germline V gene lookup returns CDR1 SGHVS and CDR2 FQNEAQ. The CDR3 sequence is 17 residues long. With V trimmed by 4 bases and J by 4 bases, 11 bases remained unmatched. The CDR3 sequence is CASSSSGQGEKGTEAFF. The CDR3 nucleotides read TGTGCCAGCAGCTCCTCGGGACAGGGGGAGAAGGGCACTGAAGCTTTCTTT.

The rearrangement links TRBV3-1 (or the pseudogene TRBV3-2) to TRBJ1-2, with 11 positions matching TRBD1. CDR3 size: 15 residues. Trimming cost V 0 bases and J 8 bases; bases outside gene matches: 5. Germline CDR1 and CDR2: LGHDT and YNNKEL (reference sequence). The CDR3 bases are TGTGCCAGCAGCCAAGATGGACAGGGGGCGGGCGGCTACACCTTC. Its translation: CASSQDGQGAGGYTF.

Turning to this clone: This sample also contains other DNA sequences that code for the same CDR3. The J gene is TRBJ1-2, the V gene TRBV5-1; D is unresolved. V dropped 0 bases and J dropped 2 bases, with 5 bases sitting between them. There are 13 residues in the CDR3. CDR1 is SGHRS and CDR2 is YFSETQ in the germline V gene. The CDR3 nucleotides are TGCGCCAGCAGCTTGGGAGGGAACTATGGCTACACCTTC. Translation: CASSLGGNYGYTF.

V is TRBV12-3 or TRBV12-4 and J is TRBJ1-2; D is possibly TRBD1 (5 bases). This CDR3 is built from 12 residues. Trimming removed 2 bases from V and 4 bases from J, with 5 bases in between. The CDR3 spells CASSLQGYGYTF. The CDR3 DNA reads as TGTGCCAGCAGTTTACAGGGCTATGGCTACACCTTC.

The chain is built from TRBV6-2 or TRBV6-3 and TRBJ2-1, with 8 bases that match TRBD1. This CDR3 comprises 12 residues. Trimming removed 5 bases from V and 7 bases from J; junction bases left unmatched: 1. From germline, CDR1 is MNHEY and CDR2 SVGEGT. DNA for the CDR3: TGTGCCAGCAGTAGACAGGGGAATGAGCAGTTCTTC. It specifies CASSRQGNEQFF.

This clone appeared a single time. The V call is TRBV7-2, the J call TRBJ1-2; D is uncertain. The length of the CDR3 is 13 residues. Germline CDR1 SGHTA, CDR2 FQGNSA. Trimming left V 5 bases short and J 1 base short, with 8 bases between. Here the CDR3 reads CASSPNYNYGYTF. The CDR3 bases are TGTGCCAGCAGCCCTAATTATAACTATGGCTACACCTTC.

The chain recombines TRBV5-4 with TRBJ2-7; tentative D call: TRBD2 (5 bases). Germline lookup yields CDR1 SGHNT and CDR2 YYREEE (reference sequence). V was cut by 6 bases and J by 0 bases, with 10 bases left in between. CDR3 size: 13 residues. The CDR3 loop reads CASTQRGSYEQYF. As DNA, the CDR3 is TGTGCCAGCACCCAACGGGGCTCCTACGAGCAGTACTTC.

The chain combines TRBV4-1 with TRBJ2-5; 11 nucleotides match TRBD1. Germline V gene lookup returns CDR1 MGHRA and CDR2 YSYEKL. This CDR3 region has 19 residues. With 2 bases clipped from V and 6 bases from J, the junction kept 17 bases outside the gene matches. The CDR3 DNA follows: TGCGCCAGCAGCCAACCTCCGACCCGGCCGGGACAGGGGGAACAGACCCAGTACTTC. Its translation: CASSQPPTRPGQGEQTQYF.

This clone was found a few times. CDR3 in DNA: TGTGCCAGCAGCTTAGGGGAGGAAATAAACTATGGCTACACCTTC. This gives the protein CASSLGEEINYGYTF. The V gene is TRBV7-2, the J gene TRBJ1-2; D is uncertain. The germline V gene has CDR1 SGHTA and CDR2 FQGNSA. The germline V and J ends were trimmed by 1 base and 2 bases, with 11 bases remaining between them. The CDR3 has 15 amino acids.

V and J are TRBV28 and TRBJ1-4; D not certain. CDR1 is MDHEN, CDR2 SYDVKM, per germline. Trimming shortened V by 6 bases and J by 7 bases, and 12 bases separated the two germline ends. CDR3 length equals 13 residues. The CDR3 is CASSWLTGEKLFF. The CDR3 DNA is TGTGCCAGCAGCTGGCTAACTGGTGAAAAACTGTTTTTT.

The chain couples TRBV24-1 to TRBJ1-2, with 9 bases that match TRBD1. This CDR3 is built from 13 residues. The germline CDR1 and CDR2 sequences are KGHDR and SFDVKD. Trimming took 12 bases from V and 3 from J; bases not matched to a gene: 7. DNA of the CDR3: TGTGCCGCGGGAGGGGACAGGGACTATGGCTACACCTTC. Translated: CAAGGDRDYGYTF.

This rearrangement joins TRBV6-6 to TRBJ2-2, with 7 bases lining up with TRBD1. V lost 6 bases, J lost 5 bases, and 6 bases stayed unmatched. Germline CDR1 reads MNHNY; CDR2 reads SVGAGI (reference sequence). The CDR3 is 14 amino acids. CDR3: CASSRQGRTGELFF. The CDR3 region has the DNA TGTGCCAGCAGCAGACAGGGAAGGACCGGGGAGCTGTTTTTT.

This clone was seen only once. CDR3 sequence reads: CASSPDGDYGYTF. The DNA for the CDR3 is TGTGCCAGCAGCCCGGACGGTGACTATGGCTACACCTTC. The rearrangement uses TRBV9 and TRBJ1-2; D gene ambiguous. Germline CDR1 and CDR2: SGDLS and YYNGEE. V shed 4 bases and J shed 3 bases, with 10 bases lying between them. The length of the CDR3 is 13 residues.

The CDR3: CASSPQFLQPQHF. The DNA of the CDR3 is TGCGCCAGCAGCCCCCAATTCCTTCAGCCCCAGCATTTT. The gene calls are TRBV5-1 and TRBJ1-5, with D unclear. V lost 4 bases to trimming and J lost 6 bases, with 11 bases between them. The CDR3 covers 13 residues. Germline V gives CDR1 SGHRS, CDR2 YFSETQ.

V is TRBV7-8 and J is TRBJ1-1; D may be TRBD1 (5 bases). The CDR3 is 17 amino acids. Germline V lookup: CDR1 SGHVS, CDR2 FQNEAQ. The V and J ends lost 3 bases and 7 bases respectively, with 24 bases between them. The CDR3 protein is CASSFRLGADRSLEAFF. The CDR3 DNA is TGTGCCAGCAGCTTCAGATTAGGCGCTGACAGATCACTTGAAGCTTTCTTT.

This chain links TRBV6-5 with TRBJ1-6; D not resolved. CDR3 length: 15 residues. CDR1 and CDR2 from the germline V gene are MNHEY and SVGAGI. Trimming removed 0 bases from V and 7 bases from J, with 10 bases in between. The DNA for the CDR3 is TGTGCCAGCAGTTACTCGTTGCCTGACAATTCACCCCTCCACTTT. Translation: CASSYSLPDNSPLHF.

This clone was detected only once. The genes are TRBV5-1 and TRBJ2-1; tentatively, D is TRBD1 (6 bases). CDR3 size: 14 residues. The germline gives CDR1 SGHRS, CDR2 YFSETQ. Trimming removed 4 bases from V and 6 bases from J, with 14 bases in between. CDR3 protein: CASSALTGFNEQFF. DNA of the CDR3: TGCGCCAGCAGCGCGTTAACAGGGTTCAATGAGCAGTTCTTC.

The V call is TRBV6-2 or TRBV6-3, the J call TRBJ1-5, with D possibly being TRBD1 (6 bases). The CDR3 is 14 residues long. Germline loops: CDR1 MNHEY, CDR2 SVGEGT. V shed 6 bases and J shed 1 base, with 10 bases lying between them. CDR3 coding DNA: TGTGCCAGCAGCGGCGGACAGAGCAATCAGCCCCAGCATTTT. Translating gives CASSGGQSNQPQHF.

This clone is a singleton in its sample. The gene calls are TRBV30 and TRBJ1-5; D remains ambiguous. The germline V and J ends were trimmed by 3 bases and 6 bases, with 15 bases remaining between them. CDR1 GTSNPN and CDR2 SVGIG come from the germline V gene (reference sequence). This CDR3 spans 14 amino acids. The CDR3 coding sequence is TGTGCCTGGAGCGGGAACGTGGTAGGTCAGCCCCAGCATTTT. Its translation: CAWSGNVVGQPQHF.

The rearrangement links TRBV3-1 (or the pseudogene TRBV3-2) to TRBJ1-2; D may be TRBD1 (5 bases). The V and J ends lost 8 bases and 7 bases respectively, with 20 bases between them. The CDR3 has 14 residues. CDR1 and CDR2 from the germline V gene are LGHDT and YNNKEL (reference sequence). The CDR3 nucleotides are TGTGCCAGCGCCGATTCGGGGTTAGGGGCTGGCTACACCTTC. It yields the protein CASADSGLGAGYTF.

The J gene is TRBJ1-2, the V gene TRBV6-6; perhaps TRBD1 as D (6 bases). Germline lookup yields CDR1 MNHNY and CDR2 SVGAGI (reference sequence). With 6 bases removed from V and 0 bases from J, the gap between germline ends came to 11 bases. The CDR3 extends over 14 amino acids. CDR3: CASRDSSTNYGYTF. In DNA form, the CDR3 reads TGTGCCAGCAGGGACAGCTCTACTAACTATGGCTACACCTTC.

This sequence joins TRBV24-1 and TRBJ2-2; no reliable D call. V was shortened by 5 bases and J by 0 bases, with 6 bases between the two germline ends. Germline V gives CDR1 KGHDR, CDR2 SFDVKD. The CDR3 loop spans 14 amino acids. The CDR3, as DNA: TGTGCCACCAGTGCGGCGGCGAACACCGGGGAGCTGTTTTTT. Translating it yields CATSAAANTGELFF.

This clone appeared a few times. The chain recombines TRBV24-1 with TRBJ2-7; perhaps TRBD1 as D (5 bases). V lost 1 base to trimming and J lost 0 bases, with 18 bases between them. Germline values: CDR1 KGHDR, CDR2 SFDVKD. This CDR3 comprises 18 residues. The CDR3 DNA reads TGTGCCACCAGTGATTTCGAGACAGAAGAGACCTTCTCCTACGAGCAGTACTTC. Amino acid sequence: CATSDFETEETFSYEQYF.

This clone has just one count. V is TRBV11-1 and J is TRBJ2-1; 7 positions agree with TRBD1. The V segment lost 5 bases and the J segment 3 bases; nucleotides outside the gene matches: 4. Germline V CDR1 and CDR2: SGHAT, FQDESV (reference sequence). This CDR3 spans 14 amino acids. The CDR3: CASSPGQYYNEQFF. The CDR3 DNA is TGTGCCAGCAGCCCGGGACAGTACTACAATGAGCAGTTCTTC.

This clone has only one observation. The J gene is TRBJ2-7, the V gene TRBV7-2, with a weak D call TRBD1 (7 bases). Trimming pared 7 bases from V and 6 bases from J, leaving 19 bases between. CDR3 length equals 14 residues. The germline V gene encodes CDR1 SGHTA and CDR2 FQGNSA. CDR3 sequence reads: CASNLQGKEGEQYF. The CDR3, as DNA: TGTGCCAGCAACCTACAGGGGAAGGAGGGCGAGCAGTACTTC.

V usage is TRBV6-5 and J usage is TRBJ1-1; D call uncertain. The CDR3 length is 15 residues. Trimming stripped 0 bases from V and 6 bases from J, with 14 bases between. Germline CDR1 is MNHEY and CDR2 is SVGAGI. CDR3 in DNA: TGTGCCAGCAGTTACTCGACATCGGGTAGTGCTGAAGCTTTCTTT. Protein sequence: CASSYSTSGSAEAFF.

The chain combines TRBV7-9 with TRBJ1-5; D remains ambiguous. Per the germline V gene, CDR1 is SEHNR and CDR2 is FQNEAQ (reference sequence). This CDR3 contains 13 residues. With 6 bases removed from V and 4 bases from J, the gap between germline ends came to 10 bases. The CDR3: CASSPNGNQPQHF. The CDR3 DNA sequence: TGTGCCAGCAGTCCCAACGGAAATCAGCCCCAGCATTTT.

The chain uses TRBV2 and TRBJ2-6; D is tentatively TRBD1 or TRBD2 (5 bases each). The germline V and J ends were trimmed by 4 bases and 0 bases, with 10 bases remaining between them. This CDR3 comprises 16 residues. Germline lookup yields CDR1 SNHLY and CDR2 FYNNEI. The CDR3 bases are TGTGCCAGCAGTGCGGGACGGAGCTCTGGGGCCAACGTCCTGACTTTC. It codes for CASSAGRSSGANVLTF.